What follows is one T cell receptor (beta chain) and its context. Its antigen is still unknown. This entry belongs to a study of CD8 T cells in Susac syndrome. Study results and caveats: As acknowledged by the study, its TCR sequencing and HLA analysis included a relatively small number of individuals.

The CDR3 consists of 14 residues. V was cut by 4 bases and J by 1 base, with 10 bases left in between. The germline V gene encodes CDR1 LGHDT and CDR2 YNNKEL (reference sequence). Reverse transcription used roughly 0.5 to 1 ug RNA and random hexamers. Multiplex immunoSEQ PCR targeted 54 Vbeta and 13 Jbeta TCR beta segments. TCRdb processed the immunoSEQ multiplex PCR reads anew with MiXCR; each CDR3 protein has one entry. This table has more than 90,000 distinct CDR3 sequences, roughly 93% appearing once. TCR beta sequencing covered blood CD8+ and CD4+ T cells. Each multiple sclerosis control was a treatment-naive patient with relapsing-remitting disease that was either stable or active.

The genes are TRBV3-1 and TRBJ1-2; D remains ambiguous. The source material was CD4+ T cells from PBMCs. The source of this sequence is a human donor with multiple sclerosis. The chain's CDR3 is CASSPDGDNYGYTF. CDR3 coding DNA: TGTGCCAGCAGCCCGGACGGAGATAACTATGGCTACACCTTC.